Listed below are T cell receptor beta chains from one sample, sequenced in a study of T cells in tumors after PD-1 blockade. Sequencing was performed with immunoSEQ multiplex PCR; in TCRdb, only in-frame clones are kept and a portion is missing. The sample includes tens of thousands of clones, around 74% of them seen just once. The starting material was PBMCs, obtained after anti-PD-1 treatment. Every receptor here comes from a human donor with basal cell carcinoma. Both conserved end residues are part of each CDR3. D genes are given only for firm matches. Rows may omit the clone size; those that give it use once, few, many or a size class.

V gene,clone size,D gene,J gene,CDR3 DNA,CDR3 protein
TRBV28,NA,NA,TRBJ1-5,TGTGCCAGCAGTTTGGGGACGGTTAATCAGCCCCAGCATTTT,CASSLGTVNQPQHF
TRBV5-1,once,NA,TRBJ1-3,TGCGCCAGCAGCACCCTAACAGGGAACTCTGGAAACACCATATATTTT,CASSTLTGNSGNTIYF
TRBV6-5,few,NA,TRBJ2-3,TGTGCCAGCAGTTACTCCCAGGTGTCTAGCACAGATACGCAGTATTTT,CASSYSQVSSTDTQYF
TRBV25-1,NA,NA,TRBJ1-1,TGTGCCAGCACTTGGAACACTGAAGCTTTCTTT,CASTWNTEAFF
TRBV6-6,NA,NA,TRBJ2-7,TGTGCCAGCAGGTTGTCAGTCCCCTACGAGCAGTACTTC,CASRLSVPYEQYF
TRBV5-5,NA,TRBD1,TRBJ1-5,TGTGCCAGCAGCCAAGGGGACAGGACGTCTCCTCAGCCCCAGCATTTT,CASSQGDRTSPQPQHF
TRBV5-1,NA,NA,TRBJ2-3,TGCGCCAGCACCACCGGGACGGGGAGCACAGATACGCAGTATTTT,CASTTGTGSTDTQYF
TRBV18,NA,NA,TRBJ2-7,TGTGCCAGCTCCCTGGTAGGGTTTTACGAGCAGTACTTC,CASSLVGFYEQYF
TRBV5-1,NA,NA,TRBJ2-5,TGCGCCAGCAGCGGAACAGAGACCCAAGAGACCCAGTACTTC,CASSGTETQETQYF
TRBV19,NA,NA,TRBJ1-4,TGTGCCAGTAGTACAGGGACCGCCGCAACTAATGAAAAACTGTTTTTT,CASSTGTAATNEKLFF
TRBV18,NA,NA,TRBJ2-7,TGTGCCAGCTCTCAGACCGGGAGCTACGAGCAGTACTTC,CASSQTGSYEQYF
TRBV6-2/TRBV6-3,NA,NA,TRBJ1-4,TGTGCCAGCAGTTACGTTAGGGGTGGAGTTACCGCAACTAATGAAAAACTGTTTTTT,CASSYVRGGVTATNEKLFF
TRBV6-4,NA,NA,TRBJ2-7,TGTGCCAGCAGTGACTCGATTTACGAGCAGTACTTC,CASSDSIYEQYF
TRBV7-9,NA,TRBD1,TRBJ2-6,TGTGCCAGCAGCTTTTATTCCGGGACAGGGGGCTCTGGGGCCAACGTCCTGACTTTC,CASSFYSGTGGSGANVLTF
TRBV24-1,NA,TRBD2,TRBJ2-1,TGTGCCACCTCCGGGACTAGCTTCTATGAGCAGTTCTTC,CATSGTSFYEQFF
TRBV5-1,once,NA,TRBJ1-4,TGCGCCAGCAGCTATACGACTCTCGAAGGTGAAAAACTGTTTTTT,CASSYTTLEGEKLFF
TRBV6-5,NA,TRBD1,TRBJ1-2,TGTGCCAGCAGTCCCCGGACAGGGGCGGGCTATGGCTACACCTTC,CASSPRTGAGYGYTF